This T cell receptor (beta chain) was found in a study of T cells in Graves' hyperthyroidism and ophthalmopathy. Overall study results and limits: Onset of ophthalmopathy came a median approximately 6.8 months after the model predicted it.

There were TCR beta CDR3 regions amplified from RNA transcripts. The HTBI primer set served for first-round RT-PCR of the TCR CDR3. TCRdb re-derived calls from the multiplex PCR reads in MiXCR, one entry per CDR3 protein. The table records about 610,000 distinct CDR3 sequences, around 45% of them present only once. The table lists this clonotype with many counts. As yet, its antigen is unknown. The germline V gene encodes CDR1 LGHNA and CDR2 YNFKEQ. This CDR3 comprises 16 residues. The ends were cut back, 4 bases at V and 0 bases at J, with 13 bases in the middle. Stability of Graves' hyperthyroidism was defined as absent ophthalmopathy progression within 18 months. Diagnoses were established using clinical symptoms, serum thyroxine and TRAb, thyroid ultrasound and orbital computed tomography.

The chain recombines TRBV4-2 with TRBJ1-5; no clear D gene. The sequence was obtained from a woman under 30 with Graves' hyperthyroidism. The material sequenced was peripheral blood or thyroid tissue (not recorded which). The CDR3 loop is CASSLRATDSNQPQHF. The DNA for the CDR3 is TGTGCCAGCAGCCTACGAGCTACAGATAGCAATCAGCCCCAGCATTTT.